Listed below are T cell receptor beta chains from one sample, sequenced in a study of molecular identifiers for immune sequencing clone quantification. TCRdb re-analysed the PCR reads in MiXCR, keeping a single row per CDR3 protein. The sample includes approximately 550,000 distinct CDR3 sequences, 25% of them seen just once. Sequencing was performed on naive CD8+ T cells from blood, with Jurkat cell RNA spiked in. Receptors were obtained from a human donor in good health. Some libraries in this study had Jurkat cell RNA spiked in. CDR3s include the opening cysteine and the closing phenylalanine or tryptophan. The D gene is left open where the match is weak. Some rows mark clone size as missing; the rest say once, few, many or name a class of expanded clone.

cdr3_length	d_call	v_call	j_call	clone_size	cdr3_aa	cdr3_nt
14	TRBD2	TRBV27	TRBJ2-3	-	CASSRASGGDTQYF	TGTGCCAGCAGTCGGGCTAGCGGGGGCGATACGCAGTATTTT
15	-	TRBV6-5	TRBJ2-1	few	CASSTPSGSLDEQFF	TGTGCCAGCAGCACCCCGTCGGGGAGTTTAGATGAGCAGTTCTTC
14	TRBD1	TRBV6-5	TRBJ2-7	many	CASSSQGITYEQYF	TGTGCCAGCAGTTCACAGGGGATTACCTACGAGCAGTACTTC
14	-	TRBV30	TRBJ2-1	-	CAWNGGIPYNEQFF	TGTGCCTGGAATGGCGGGATCCCGTACAATGAGCAGTTCTTC
15	-	TRBV7-6	TRBJ2-3	many	CASSLFSGGADTQYF	TGTGCCAGCAGCTTATTCTCAGGGGGGGCAGATACGCAGTATTTT
16	-	TRBV21-1	TRBJ1-4	-	CASSKALGTLNEKLFF	TGTGCCAGCAGCAAAGCGCTCGGGACACTTAATGAAAAACTGTTTTTT
15	TRBD1	TRBV6-2/TRBV6-3	TRBJ1-5	few	CASSYSGTGVQPQHF	TGTGCCAGCAGTTACTCTGGGACAGGCGTTCAGCCCCAGCATTTT
19	-	TRBV12-3/TRBV12-4	TRBJ1-5	-	CASSQSSLGHPWRTDTQHF	TGTGCCAGCAGTCAATCTAGCCTAGGACACCCCTGGCGCACAGATACGCAGCATTTT
12	-	TRBV6-2/TRBV6-3	TRBJ2-2	few	CASRNIDGELFF	TGTGCCAGCAGAAACATCGACGGGGAGCTGTTTTTT
16	-	TRBV19	TRBJ2-3	few	CASSIVVRPSTDTQYF	TGTGCCAGTAGTATCGTTGTGCGCCCAAGCACAGATACGCAGTATTTT
14	-	TRBV6-2/TRBV6-3	TRBJ2-7	-	CASSYGTPTYEQYF	TGTGCCAGCAGCTATGGGACCCCCACCTACGAGCAGTACTTC
11	-	TRBV7-2	TRBJ2-1	-	CASSLADEQLF	TGTGCCAGCAGCTTAGCTGATGAGCAGCTCTTC
11	-	TRBV5-1	TRBJ2-3	-	CAGSLGDTQYF	TGCGCCGGCAGCTTGGGAGATACGCAGTATTTT
15	-	TRBV7-6	TRBJ1-1	-	CASSLVADINTEAFF	TGTGCCAGCAGCTTAGTAGCGGATATAAACACTGAAGCTTTCTTT
13	-	TRBV9	TRBJ1-3	many	CASSPSSGNTIYF	TGTGCCAGCAGTCCGAGCTCTGGAAACACCATATATTTT
16	TRBD2	TRBV3-1	TRBJ2-7	-	CASSQGVGTSVYEQYF	TGTGCCAGCAGCCAAGGGGTCGGGACTAGCGTCTACGAGCAGTACTTC
17	TRBD2	TRBV15	TRBJ2-3	-	CATSREGGLAVTDTQYF	TGTGCCACCAGCAGAGAGGGAGGACTAGCGGTGACAGATACGCAGTATTTT
15	TRBD1	TRBV30	TRBJ2-3	few	CAWSVGQGRPDTQYF	TGTGCCTGGAGTGTTGGACAGGGGAGACCTGATACGCAGTATTTT
16	-	TRBV11-2	TRBJ2-5	once	CASSSPGRRLQETPYF	TGTGCCAGCAGCTCGCCGGGACGGCGGCTCCAAGAGACCCCGTACTTC
14	-	TRBV10-2	TRBJ2-7	-	CASSTILRYYEQYF	TGCGCCAGCAGCACGATCCTCCGCTACTACGAGCAGTACTTC
14	-	TRBV30	TRBJ2-6	many	CAWTGDSGANVLTF	TGTGCCTGGACAGGAGACTCTGGGGCCAACGTCCTGACTTTC
17	-	TRBV6-5	TRBJ2-5	many	CASSSEPGPRYQETQYF	TGTGCCAGCAGTTCTGAGCCGGGACCAAGGTACCAAGAGACCCAGTACTTC
14	TRBD1	TRBV25-1	TRBJ1-1	-	CASSQTGTATEAFF	TGTGCCAGCAGCCAAACGGGGACAGCCACTGAAGCTTTCTTT
15	TRBD2	TRBV27	TRBJ2-5	-	CASSFGLAGLETQYF	TGTGCCAGCAGTTTCGGACTAGCGGGATTAGAGACCCAGTACTTC
14	-	TRBV6-5	TRBJ2-3	many	CASSYTHGPDTQYF	TGTGCCAGCAGTTACACTCACGGGCCGGATACGCAGTATTTT
15	TRBD1	TRBV5-1	TRBJ2-7	-	CASSFSGGTGAEQYF	TGCGCCAGCAGCTTTTCCGGCGGGACAGGGGCCGAGCAGTACTTC
17	TRBD1	TRBV29-1	TRBJ2-6	many	CSADDRGQSSGANVLTF	TGCAGCGCCGACGACAGGGGGCAGAGCTCTGGGGCCAACGTCCTGACTTTC
18	TRBD1	TRBV5-1	TRBJ1-4	many	CASSNGPGQGIDGEKLFF	TGCGCCAGCAGCAATGGTCCGGGACAGGGGATTGACGGTGAAAAACTGTTTTTT
14	-	TRBV14	TRBJ2-5	few	CASSPWTGFETQYF	TGTGCCAGCAGCCCCTGGACTGGTTTTGAGACCCAGTACTTC
11	-	TRBV30	TRBJ2-3	many	CAWTFTDTQYF	TGTGCCTGGACTTTTACAGATACGCAGTATTTT
12	-	TRBV27	TRBJ2-2	-	CASSFSDGELFF	TGTGCCAGCAGTTTTTCGGACGGGGAGCTGTTTTTT
11	-	TRBV12-5	TRBJ2-1	few	CASGFGDEQFF	TGTGCTAGTGGTTTTGGGGATGAGCAGTTCTTC
13	-	TRBV29-1	TRBJ1-3	few	CSVDQGLRNTIYF	TGCAGCGTGGACCAGGGATTGAGAAACACCATATATTTT
14	-	TRBV6-4	TRBJ1-2	-	CASSEGPLNYGYTF	TGTGCCAGCAGTGAGGGACCGCTTAACTATGGCTACACCTTC
16	TRBD1	TRBV5-1	TRBJ1-5	many	CASSLYPGTAGQPQHF	TGCGCCAGCAGCTTATATCCCGGGACAGCTGGGCAGCCCCAGCATTTT
15	TRBD1	TRBV24-1	TRBJ1-1	few	CATSDGGQGLTEAFF	TGTGCCACCAGTGACGGTGGACAGGGTCTCACTGAAGCTTTCTTT
13	-	TRBV13	TRBJ1-1	-	CASSLLSGTEASF	TGTGCCAGCAGCTTACTCAGTGGCACTGAAGCTTCCTTT
17	-	TRBV5-4	TRBJ2-3	many	CASSLAGGRVSTDTQYF	TGTGCCAGCAGCTTGGCCGGGGGTAGGGTCTCCACAGATACGCAGTATTTT
15	TRBD1	TRBV7-6	TRBJ2-7	-	CASSEGTVYYYEQYF	TGTGCCAGCAGCGAGGGGACAGTTTATTACTACGAGCAGTACTTC
14	-	TRBV10-3	TRBJ2-7	few	CAITQGQFSYEQYF	TGTGCCATCACTCAAGGACAGTTCTCCTACGAGCAGTACTTC
16	-	TRBV12-3/TRBV12-4	TRBJ2-2	many	CASSHPGGLNTGELFF	TGTGCCAGCAGTCACCCTGGGGGGCTAAACACCGGGGAGCTGTTTTTT
15	TRBD1	TRBV6-2/TRBV6-3	TRBJ2-1	few	CASNPGQGAYNEQFF	TGTGCCAGCAACCCGGGTCAGGGGGCATACAATGAGCAGTTCTTC